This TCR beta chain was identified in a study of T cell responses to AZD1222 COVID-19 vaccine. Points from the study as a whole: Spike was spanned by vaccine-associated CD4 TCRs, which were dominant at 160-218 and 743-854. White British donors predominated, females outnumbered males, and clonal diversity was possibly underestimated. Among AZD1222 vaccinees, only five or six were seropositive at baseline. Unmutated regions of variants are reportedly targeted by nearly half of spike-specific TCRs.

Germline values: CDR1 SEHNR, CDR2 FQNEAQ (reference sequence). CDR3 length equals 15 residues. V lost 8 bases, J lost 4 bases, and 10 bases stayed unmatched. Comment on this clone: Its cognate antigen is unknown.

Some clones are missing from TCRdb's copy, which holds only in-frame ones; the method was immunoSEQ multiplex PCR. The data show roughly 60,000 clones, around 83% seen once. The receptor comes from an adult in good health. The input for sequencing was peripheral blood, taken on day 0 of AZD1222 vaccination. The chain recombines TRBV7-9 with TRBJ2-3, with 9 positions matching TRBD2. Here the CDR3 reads CASVPSGRWADTQYF. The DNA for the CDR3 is TGTGCCAGCGTCCCCAGCGGGAGGTGGGCAGATACGCAGTATTTT.